The sequence of this TCR beta chain was determined in a study of T cell responses to AZD1222 COVID-19 vaccine. Study summary: Investigators merged groups given second doses at roughly 4 or roughly 12 weeks. Study outcomes and limitations: Among those given AZD1222, only five or six were seropositive at baseline. No repertoire was sampled before or during the peak T cell response, only after it.

About this clone itself: The antigen is not known.

Germline V lookup: CDR1 ENHRY, CDR2 SYGVKD. There are 15 residues in the CDR3. With V trimmed by 7 bases and J by 5 bases, 6 bases remained unmatched. Method: immunoSEQ multiplex PCR; TCRdb's copy keeps in-frame clones and lacks some. The profile shows approximately 130,000 clones, 93% of them singletons. The TCR comes from an adult in good health. Material: peripheral blood, obtained on day 0 of AZD1222 vaccination. The V call is TRBV10-3, the J call TRBJ1-6; TRBD1 aligns across 9 bases. The CDR3: CAINAGQGNNSPLHF. Written as DNA, the CDR3 is TGTGCCATCAACGCGGGACAGGGCAATAATTCACCCCTCCACTTT.